Detailed here is one T cell receptor (beta chain). The CDR3 covers 14 residues. The trim removed 6 bases at V and 6 bases at J, leaving 9 bases unmatched. Germline values: CDR1 ENHRY, CDR2 SYGVKD. The data are from a study of blood T cell repertoires in COVID-19. On the study more broadly: Sources were T cells, B-cell-depleted T cells, or PBMCs; the material itself was cDNA or gDNA.

In assigning cohorts, the study relied on participant-reported clinical history. As processed by the authors: Reference gene primer amplification gave estimated nucleated cell counts. The repertoire was sequenced with immunoSEQ multiplex PCR; TCRdb's copy has only in-frame clones and lacks some. For V, J and clone size, that table is used; D and trimming come from the DNA. The table has about 360,000 clones, approximately 87% seen once; the top ten hold around 1.3%. Sequenced material: PBMCs or T cells enriched from blood (not recorded which). The TCR originated in a man aged 30 to 45 who had recovered from COVID-19. V and J are TRBV10-3 and TRBJ1-2, with TRBD1 matching over 8 bases. The CDR3 DNA reads TGTGCCATCAGCATCCGACCGGGACAGGATGGCTACACCTTC. It encodes CAISIRPGQDGYTF.